The present T cell receptor (beta chain) was sequenced within a study of OX40 agonist ivuxolimab in advanced cancers. Overall study: Patients received intravenous ivuxolimab every 2 weeks at 0.01 to 10 mg/kg.

Notes on this clone: Its target is unknown.

Collection of blood occurred at baseline, at cycle 4 day 1, and at cycle 7 day 1. Overall study findings and caveats: Dose levels from 0.1 to 3.0 mg/kg saw CD4+ and CD8+ blood T cells expand clonally by week 6.

Repertoires were generated with immunoSEQ multiplex PCR, while TCRdb's copy carries only in-frame clones and drops some. The table shows about 49,000 clones, with 80% to 85% occurring only once. This receptor was identified in an adult with an advanced solid tumor such as melanoma, head and neck, liver or kidney cancer. The starting material was CD4+ or CD8+ T cells sorted from blood, obtained in a trial of the OX40 agonist ivuxolimab.

The CDR3 loop reads CASSYGQGVGEQYV. The CDR3 DNA is TGTGCCAGCAGTTACGGACAGGGGGTAGGCGAGCAGTACGTC. This sequence joins TRBV6-5 and TRBJ2-7; 10 bases are shared with TRBD1. Germline CDR1 reads MNHEY; CDR2 reads SVGAGI. V lost 2 bases and J lost 6; bases outside the gene matches: 4. CDR3 size: 14 residues.